This record looks at one T cell receptor beta chain sequence and its context. Germline assignment: CDR1 GTSNPN and CDR2 SVGIG (reference sequence). This CDR3 contains 14 residues. Germline trimming cut 2 bases from V and 6 bases from J; bases unmatched to any gene: 9. This entry is derived from a study of blood T cell repertoires in COVID-19. Method: immunoSEQ multiplex PCR; TCRdb's copy keeps in-frame clones and lacks some. The sample yields tens of thousands of clones, roughly 87% seen once. This clonotype was obtained from a human donor in a cohort sampled during active COVID-19. Sequencing was carried out using peripheral blood. The V and J genes are TRBV30 and TRBJ2-7, with 8 positions matching TRBD2. The CDR3: CAWSLSSGGAEQYF. CDR3 sequence (DNA): TGTGCCTGGAGTCTTTCCAGCGGGGGAGCCGAGCAGTACTTC.